The next 20 T cell receptor beta chains were all read from a single sample in a study of radiotherapy plus CTLA-4 blockade in lung cancer. Sequencing was performed with immunoSEQ multiplex PCR; in TCRdb, only in-frame clones are kept and a portion is missing. This table holds more than 90,000 clones, 88% found once. Sequences were derived from peripheral blood, sampled from a patient treated with radiotherapy plus ipilimumab. These receptors were obtained from a human donor with non-small cell lung cancer that progressed on radiotherapy plus ipilimumab.

V and J are TRBV19 and TRBJ1-5, with 9 bases fitting TRBD1. Germline CDR1 reads LNHDA; CDR2 reads SQIVND (reference sequence). CDR3 length: 14 residues. V shed 5 bases and J 4 bases; nucleotides not matched to a gene: 3. The CDR3 sequence is CASSPDRGNQPQHF. The DNA for the CDR3 is TGTGCCAGTAGTCCGGACAGGGGTAATCAGCCCCAGCATTTT.

The genes are TRBV5-1 and TRBJ2-3, with 7 bases identical to TRBD2. CDR1 and CDR2 (germline): SGHRS, YFSETQ. With 4 bases clipped from V and 2 bases from J, the junction kept 7 bases outside the gene matches. The CDR3 has 15 amino acids. The CDR3 region is CASSRLGGTTDTQYF. CDR3 nucleotide sequence: TGCGCCAGCAGCCGTTTGGGGGGGACCACAGATACGCAGTATTTT.

This chain uses TRBV2 with TRBJ1-4, with no clear D. Germline-derived CDR1 and CDR2 are SNHLY and FYNNEI. V dropped 6 bases and J dropped 2 bases, with 13 bases sitting between them. This CDR3 has 15 residues. The CDR3: CASRKNMGTNEKLFF. The CDR3 nucleotides read TGTGCCAGCAGAAAGAACATGGGGACTAATGAAAAACTGTTTTTT.

CDR3 sequence reads: CASSPRTGRRTDTQYF. The CDR3 DNA reads TGTGCCAGCAGTCCGCGGACAGGGCGGAGGACAGATACGCAGTATTTT. The chain joins TRBV25-1 to TRBJ2-3; TRBD1 agrees at 8 bases. This CDR3 is 16 amino acids long. Germline V CDR1 and CDR2: MGHDK, SYGVNS. V was pared by 5 bases and J by 3 bases, with 10 bases of the junction left unmatched.

Only one count was recorded for this clone. The DNA of the CDR3 is TGCGCCAGCAGCCAGGGGACTTACAATGAGCAGTTCTTC. Its translation is CASSQGTYNEQFF. This chain uses TRBV5-1 with TRBJ2-1; D assignment may be TRBD1 or TRBD2 (6 bases each). This CDR3 is built from 13 residues. Trimming took off 4 bases at V and 4 bases at J, with 9 bases between the two ends. The germline V gene has CDR1 SGHRS and CDR2 YFSETQ.

The CDR3 nucleotides read TGTGCCAGCAGCTTAGATTGGCTAGCGGGAGAAGGCGCCGGGGAGCTGTTTTTT. Translating gives CASSLDWLAGEGAGELFF. The V and J genes are TRBV7-2 and TRBJ2-2, with TRBD2 identical over 10 bases. CDR1 and CDR2 (germline): SGHTA, FQGNSA. J lost 6 bases, V lost 1 base, and 11 bases had no gene match. This CDR3 spans 18 amino acids.

The genes are TRBV6-6 and TRBJ2-1; the D gene is possibly TRBD2 (5 bases). The V end was cut by 6 bases, the J end by 1 base, with 10 bases between. Germline V gives CDR1 MNHNY, CDR2 SVGAGI (reference sequence). The CDR3 is 14 amino acids. For the CDR3, the DNA is TGTGCCAGCAGCCCCGGGGTTTCCTACAATGAGCAGTTCTTC. Its translation is CASSPGVSYNEQFF.

The J gene is TRBJ2-3, the V gene TRBV7-6; 7 nucleotides agree with TRBD2. The CDR3 length is 14 residues. V shed 7 bases, J shed 2 bases, and the junction held 6 bases outside the gene matches. Germline V gives CDR1 SGHVS, CDR2 FNYEAQ. CDR3 nucleotides: TGTGCCAGCACGGGACTACCGCTCACAGATACGCAGTATTTT. Its protein is CASTGLPLTDTQYF.

The genes are TRBV19 and TRBJ2-7, with 8 bases that match TRBD2. V was pared by 5 bases and J by 1 base, with 4 bases of the junction left unmatched. The CDR3 runs to 14 residues. Germline CDR1 LNHDA, CDR2 SQIVND (reference sequence). CDR3 residues: CASSPSSGSYEQYF. Here the CDR3 DNA reads TGTGCCAGTAGTCCTTCTAGCGGGTCCTACGAGCAGTACTTC.

The chain joins TRBV18 to TRBJ2-1, with D possibly TRBD2 on 5 matching bases. This CDR3 has 13 amino acids. Trimming took 2 bases from V and 9 from J, leaving 11 bases between them. CDR1 is KGHSH, CDR2 LQKENI, per germline. CDR3 loop: CASSPSRDVEQFF. As DNA, the CDR3 is TGTGCCAGCTCACCATCGAGGGATGTTGAGCAGTTCTTC.

The CDR3 nucleotides are TGTGCCAGTAGTATCAAGGCTGGGATAGGACACGAGCAGTACTTC. Translated, it gives CASSIKAGIGHEQYF. This chain connects TRBV19 to TRBJ2-7; D remains ambiguous. Germline CDR1 is LNHDA and CDR2 is SQIVND (reference sequence). V was pared by 3 bases and J by 5 bases, with 17 bases between. The length of the CDR3 is 15 residues. Using reference TRBV19 and TRBJ2-7 for the parts outside the CDR3, the full variable domain is DGGITQSPKYLFRKEGQNVTLSCEQNLNHDAMYWYRQDPGQGLRLIYYSQIVNDFQKGDIAEGYSVSREKKESFPLTVTSAQKNPTAFYLCASSIKAGIGHEQYFGPGTRLTVT.

This clone was picked up a small number of times. The chain's CDR3 is CASSLAMRSGSPDTQYF. The CDR3, as DNA: TGTGCCAGCAGCTTGGCCATGCGGTCAGGGAGCCCAGATACGCAGTATTTT. The V gene is TRBV5-5, the J gene TRBJ2-3; D tentatively reads TRBD1 or TRBD2 (5 bases each). The germline CDR1 and CDR2 sequences are SGHKS and YYEKEE (reference sequence). The V gene lost 0 bases and the J gene lost 4 bases, with 18 bases spanning the gap. This CDR3 region has 17 residues.

The chain uses TRBV14 and TRBJ2-2, with 7 bases that match TRBD2. The junction had 9 bases not matched to a gene; V was cut back by 8 bases and J by 6 bases. The germline gives CDR1 SGHDN, CDR2 FVKESK. The CDR3 covers 14 residues. This CDR3 reads CASGGGTKSGELFF. CDR3 sequence (DNA): TGTGCCAGCGGGGGAGGGACGAAGTCCGGGGAGCTGTTTTTT.

This clone has a handful of counts. The V and J genes are TRBV6-1 and TRBJ1-1; D may be TRBD1 (6 bases). Trimming pared 4 bases from V and 3 bases from J, leaving 18 bases between. CDR1 MNHNS and CDR2 SASEGT come from the germline V gene. The CDR3 totals 16 residues. In DNA form, the CDR3 reads TGTGCCAGCAGTGGTAACGAGGTTGACAGGCACACTGAAGCTTTCTTT. Its protein is CASSGNEVDRHTEAFF.

V is TRBV5-6 and J is TRBJ1-1; TRBD1 matches at 11 bases. Looked up from germline, CDR1 is SGHDT and CDR2 is YYEEEE. The length of the CDR3 is 13 residues. J lost 5 bases, V lost 5 bases, and 2 bases had no gene match. For the CDR3, the DNA is TGTGCCAGCAGTGGGGACAGGGGGACTGAAGCTTTCTTT. Protein: CASSGDRGTEAFF.

The rearrangement links TRBV27 to TRBJ1-1; D is unresolved. With 5 bases removed from V and 3 bases from J, the gap between germline ends came to 19 bases. There are 16 residues in the CDR3. Per the germline V gene, CDR1 is MNHEY and CDR2 is SMNVEV (reference sequence). The CDR3 region is CASSASLKGLYTEAFF. The CDR3 nucleotides read TGTGCCAGCAGTGCGTCGTTGAAGGGATTGTACACTGAAGCTTTCTTT.

V usage is TRBV6-6 and J usage is TRBJ2-5; 7 nucleotides agree with TRBD1. TRBJ2-7 matches the DNA end more closely, so the J call is doubtful. Per the germline V gene, CDR1 is MNHNY and CDR2 is SVGAGI (reference sequence). This CDR3 is built from 14 residues. Written as DNA, the CDR3 is TGTGCCAGCAGACTCGGACAGGTTAACTACGAGCAGTACTTC. Residues: CASRLGQVNYEQYF.

The gene calls are TRBV5-6 and TRBJ2-7; D is possibly TRBD2 (6 bases). CDR1 and CDR2 (germline): SGHDT, YYEEEE. Trimming cost V 4 bases and J 5 bases, with 16 bases left between them. The CDR3 length is 14 residues. The CDR3 sequence: CASSLDGGGHEQYF. CDR3 sequence (DNA): TGTGCCAGCAGCCTGGACGGGGGTGGCCACGAGCAGTACTTC.

The gene calls are TRBV5-1 and TRBJ2-6; D gene uncertain. CDR1 and CDR2 (germline): SGHRS, YFSETQ. V dropped 0 bases and J dropped 4 bases, with 8 bases sitting between them. The CDR3 is 15 amino acids. DNA of the CDR3: TGCGCCAGCAGCTTGGCTGTAACCGGGGCCAACGTCCTGACTTTC. Translated, it gives CASSLAVTGANVLTF.

A few counts support this clone. This chain uses TRBV6-1 with TRBJ1-2, with D uncertain. CDR1 is MNHNS, CDR2 SASEGT, per germline. CDR3 length equals 12 residues. V gave up 5 bases and J gave up 5 bases, with 9 bases separating them. CDR3 amino acids: CASSTGLYGYTF. The CDR3 DNA sequence: TGTGCCAGCAGTACCGGACTTTATGGCTACACCTTC.